One sample yielded the 19 T cell receptor beta chains listed below, sequenced in a study of blood T cell repertoires in COVID-19. Produced via immunoSEQ multiplex PCR; TCRdb's table is partial and in-frame only. The profile shows over 50,000 clones, about 86% of them singletons. The source material was peripheral blood. Source of these receptors: a man aged 65 to 79 with active COVID-19.

V gene TRBV6-5 combines with J gene TRBJ2-5; 11 bases are a match to TRBD2. CDR1 is MNHEY, CDR2 SVGAGI, per germline. The CDR3 runs 15 residues. With V trimmed by 4 bases and J by 4 bases, 5 bases remained unmatched. In nucleotides, the CDR3 is TGTGCCAGCAGTTCCCTAGCGGGGGGTGGAGAGACCCAGTACTTC. Amino acids: CASSSLAGGGETQYF.

The rearrangement uses TRBV12-3 or TRBV12-4 and TRBJ1-4; D is uncertain. V dropped 4 bases and J dropped 12 bases, with 12 bases sitting between them. CDR3 length equals 12 residues. CDR3 DNA sequence: TGTGCCAGCAGTTCAGACCCGGGTCAACTGTTTTTT. Translating gives CASSSDPGQLFF.

The chain recombines TRBV5-1 with TRBJ1-2; D call uncertain. V dropped 4 bases and J dropped 7 bases, with 17 bases sitting between them. CDR1 is SGHRS, CDR2 YFSETQ, per germline. The length of the CDR3 is 14 residues. The CDR3 loop is CASSLLPGEAGYTF. DNA of the CDR3: TGCGCCAGCAGCCTCCTCCCGGGAGAAGCTGGCTACACCTTC.

This chain connects TRBV29-1 to TRBJ1-4; D unresolved. This CDR3 is 15 amino acids long. V lost 6 bases, J lost 8 bases, and 22 bases lay in between. The germline V gene has CDR1 SQVTM and CDR2 ANQGSEA. CDR3 region: CSVAGLTGTTEKLFF. CDR3 nucleotide sequence: TGCAGCGTCGCCGGCCTAACGGGTACGACGGAAAAACTGTTTTTT. Supplemented by reference TRBV29-1 and TRBJ1-4, the full variable domain reads SAVISQKPSRDICQRGTSLTIQCQVDSQVTMMFWYRQQPGQSLTLIATANQGSEATYESGFVIDKFPISRPNLTFSTLTVSNMSPEDSSIYLCSVAGLTGTTEKLFFGSGTQLSVL.

The chain combines TRBV7-9 with TRBJ2-3, with 12 positions matching TRBD1. V dropped 5 bases and J dropped 0; count of bases not matched to a gene: 6. The CDR3 has 17 amino acids. CDR1 SEHNR and CDR2 FQNEAQ come from the germline V gene (reference sequence). The CDR3 bases are TGTGCCAGCAGCCAAGGGACAGGGGGCTGGAGCACAGATACGCAGTATTTT. Translated: CASSQGTGGWSTDTQYF.

This chain connects TRBV29-1 to TRBJ2-7; TRBD2 is a possible D gene (6 bases). CDR3 length: 13 residues. The ends were cut back, 0 bases at V and 2 bases at J, with 8 bases in the middle. The germline gives CDR1 SQVTM, CDR2 ANQGSEA. CDR3 sequence reads: CSVEEGGAYEQYF. The CDR3 bases are TGCAGCGTTGAAGAGGGAGGCGCCTACGAGCAGTACTTC.

The J gene is TRBJ2-3, the V gene TRBV6-6, with D maybe TRBD2 (6 bases). Trimming stripped 7 bases from V and 0 bases from J, with 17 bases between. The germline CDR1 and CDR2 sequences are MNHNY and SVGAGI (reference sequence). The length of the CDR3 is 16 residues. The CDR3 DNA is TGTGCCAGCACTCCGGGACTCGCTTATAGCACAGATACGCAGTATTTT. This codes for CASTPGLAYSTDTQYF.

The CDR3 DNA is TGCGCCAGCAGCCGTACAGGGACCTCTGGAAACACCATATATTTT. This sequence encodes CASSRTGTSGNTIYF. J is TRBJ1-3 and V is TRBV4-3; a possible D gene is TRBD1 (6 bases). The V and J ends lost 4 bases and 0 bases respectively, with 10 bases between them. The CDR3 extends over 15 amino acids. The V gene's germline CDR1 is LGHNA and CDR2 YSLEER.

V usage is TRBV6-5 and J usage is TRBJ2-2; D ambiguous. This CDR3 contains 12 residues. V was clipped by 8 bases and J by 2 bases, with 6 bases between them. CDR1 is MNHEY, CDR2 SVGAGI, per germline. CDR3 in amino acids: CASGPNTGELFF. The CDR3 DNA reads as TGTGCCAGCGGGCCCAACACCGGGGAGCTGTTTTTT.

The chain employs TRBV10-3 and TRBJ2-7, with 9 bases aligning to TRBD1. Trimming took 4 bases from V and 4 from J; bases not matched to a gene: 11. Germline CDR1 and CDR2: ENHRY and SYGVKD. The CDR3 consists of 16 residues. CDR3: CAISGRSGQGRYEQYF. Here the CDR3 DNA reads TGTGCCATCAGTGGCCGGTCGGGACAGGGCAGGTACGAGCAGTACTTC.

The gene calls are TRBV6-5 and TRBJ2-7; 8 nucleotides align to TRBD1. The CDR3 loop spans 13 amino acids. Trimming cost V 8 bases and J 3 bases; bases outside gene matches: 6. Germline V gene sequence: CDR1 MNHEY, CDR2 SVGAGI. CDR3 coding DNA: TGTGCCAGCGGGACAGGTAGCATCTACGAGCAGTACTTC. This encodes CASGTGSIYEQYF.

This clone was observed once. The chain carries TRBV7-9 and TRBJ1-2; a possible D gene is TRBD1 (5 bases). V was shortened by 2 bases and J by 12 bases, with 16 bases between the two germline ends. Looked up from germline, CDR1 is SEHNR and CDR2 is FQNEAQ (reference sequence). The CDR3 contains 13 residues. The CDR3 is CASSLWGGALDTF. CDR3 nucleotides: TGTGCCAGCAGCTTATGGGGCGGGGCTTTAGACACCTTC.

A few counts support this clone. The chain has TRBV9 and TRBJ2-1, with D tentatively TRBD1 (6 bases). CDR3 length: 14 residues. Trimming stripped 3 bases from V and 5 bases from J, with 12 bases between. CDR1 SGDLS and CDR2 YYNGEE come from the germline V gene. CDR3 protein: CASSGTGTHNEQFF. The CDR3 coding sequence is TGTGCCAGCAGCGGCACAGGGACCCACAATGAGCAGTTCTTC.

The rearrangement uses TRBV2 and TRBJ1-1; possible D gene TRBD1, 5 bases. The CDR3 sequence is 14 residues long. V was trimmed by 4 bases and J by 6 bases, leaving 15 bases between them. Germline-derived CDR1 and CDR2 are SNHLY and FYNNEI. CDR3 sequence (DNA): TGTGCCAGCAGTGTCCGGGGGAGATTAGCTGAAGCTTTCTTT. Translation gives CASSVRGRLAEAFF.

V usage is TRBV6-2 or TRBV6-3 and J usage is TRBJ1-2, with D tentatively TRBD1 (6 bases). This CDR3 comprises 12 residues. Trimming took off 5 bases at V and 4 bases at J, with 8 bases between the two ends. CDR1 and CDR2 from the germline V gene are MNHEY and SVGEGT. Here the CDR3 DNA reads TGTGCCAGCAGTAGGACAGCCTATGGCTACACCTTC. As protein: CASSRTAYGYTF.

The sample holds a few counts of this clone. The V and J genes are TRBV27 and TRBJ1-6, with 7 bases fitting TRBD1. The ends lost 5 bases at V and 6 bases at J; junction bases unmatched: 7. The germline gives CDR1 MNHEY, CDR2 SMNVEV (reference sequence). The CDR3 contains 15 residues. The CDR3: CASSTGTAGNSPLHF. DNA of the CDR3: TGTGCCAGCAGTACAGGGACAGCTGGTAATTCACCCCTCCACTTT.

This chain joins TRBV5-1 and TRBJ1-1; D remains ambiguous. Germline CDR1 is SGHRS and CDR2 is YFSETQ. The ends were cut back, 2 bases at V and 7 bases at J, with 6 bases in the middle. The length of the CDR3 is 11 residues. The CDR3 bases are TGCGCCAGCAGCTTTAGTGGTGAAGCTTTCTTT. This gives the protein CASSFSGEAFF.

The chain couples TRBV29-1 to TRBJ1-1, with D perhaps TRBD1 (5 bases). CDR3 length: 13 amino acids. The V gene's germline CDR1 is SQVTM and CDR2 ANQGSEA. V shed 2 bases and J shed 3 bases, with 10 bases lying between them. This CDR3 is CSVEKGRDTEAFF. CDR3 bases: TGCAGCGTTGAAAAGGGGAGGGACACTGAAGCTTTCTTT.

The chain has TRBV3-1 (or the pseudogene TRBV3-2) and TRBJ2-5, with D tentatively TRBD2 (5 bases). CDR3 length: 15 amino acids. Germline values: CDR1 LGHDT, CDR2 YNNKEL (reference sequence). Trimming left V 0 bases short and J 5 bases short, with 13 bases between. CDR3 sequence (DNA): TGTGCCAGCAGCCAAGATGGGCTAGCCGGCGAGACCCAGTACTTC. Translating it yields CASSQDGLAGETQYF.